The 29 T cell receptor beta chains below all came from one sample that was sequenced in a study of control samples from healthy donors and cancer patients. Only in-frame clones appear in the TCRdb table, and some are missing; sequencing was by immunoSEQ multiplex PCR. The repertoire includes 100,000 to 150,000 clones, 80% to 95% of them detected once, and roughly 1.9% sits in the top ten. Sequencing was done on a sample of blood. These receptors all stem from a woman aged 45 to 65 in good health.

V is TRBV19 and J is TRBJ1-2; D call uncertain. CDR1 and CDR2 from the germline V gene are LNHDA and SQIVND (reference sequence). The CDR3 contains 10 residues. Trimming left V 8 bases short and J 8 bases short, with 9 bases between. In DNA form, the CDR3 reads TGTGCCAGTTTTTTGCAAGGCTACACCTTC. It translates to CASFLQGYTF. Supplemented by reference TRBV19 and TRBJ1-2, the full variable domain reads DGGITQSPKYLFRKEGQNVTLSCEQNLNHDAMYWYRQDPGQGLRLIYYSQIVNDFQKGDIAEGYSVSREKKESFPLTVTSAQKNPTAFYLCASFLQGYTFGSGTRLTVV.

The chain employs TRBV7-9 and TRBJ1-5; no clear D. The CDR3 runs 18 residues. The V end lost 2 bases, the J end lost 0 bases, and 17 bases lay between the germline ends. CDR1 SEHNR and CDR2 FQNEAQ come from the germline V gene (reference sequence). The CDR3 here is CASSLSAGVGRSNQPQHF. The CDR3 DNA reads TGTGCCAGCAGCTTATCGGCCGGGGTAGGACGTAGCAATCAGCCCCAGCATTTT. Full variable domain (missing parts from reference TRBV7-9 and TRBJ1-5): DTGVSQNPRHKITKRGQNVTFRCDPISEHNRLYWYRQTLGQGPEFLTYFQNEAQLEKSRLLSDRFSAERPKGSFSTLEIQRTEQGDSAMYLCASSLSAGVGRSNQPQHFGDGTRLSIL.

This clone has only a few counts. The chain joins TRBV30 to TRBJ1-4; TRBD1 is a possible D gene (6 bases). Germline V CDR1 and CDR2: GTSNPN, SVGIG (reference sequence). The CDR3 is made up of 15 amino acids. V shed 0 bases and J shed 6 bases, with 14 bases lying between them. DNA of the CDR3: TGTGCCTGGAGTGTTCCGGGGCAGGGGCATGAAAAACTGTTTTTT. Its protein product is CAWSVPGQGHEKLFF.

This chain connects TRBV15 to TRBJ2-7, with a weak D call TRBD2 (7 bases). This CDR3 is 15 amino acids long. Germline V CDR1 and CDR2: LNHNV, YYDKDF (reference sequence). Trimming took 1 base from V and 3 from J, leaving 13 bases between them. The CDR3 sequence: CATSRGAGAVYEQYF. The CDR3 nucleotides read TGTGCCACCAGCAGAGGCGCGGGGGCGGTCTACGAGCAGTACTTC.

The chain has TRBV7-9 and TRBJ1-1; D gene ambiguous. This CDR3 is 11 amino acids long. The V end lost 5 bases, the J end lost 5 bases, and 6 bases lay between the germline ends. Germline CDR1 SEHNR, CDR2 FQNEAQ (reference sequence). This chain's CDR3 is CASSRGTEAFF. CDR3 in DNA: TGTGCCAGCAGCCGAGGGACTGAAGCTTTCTTT.

This rearrangement joins TRBV6-4 to TRBJ2-3; D tentatively fits TRBD1 or TRBD2 (7 bases each). The V and J ends lost 4 bases and 5 bases respectively, with 13 bases between them. This CDR3 is 14 amino acids long. Germline CDR1 MRHNA, CDR2 SNTAGT. The CDR3: CASSAGRGGDTQYF. For the CDR3, the DNA is TGTGCCAGCAGTGCTGGCAGGGGGGGAGATACGCAGTATTTT.

This clone was seen a handful of times. CDR3 region: CASSENGGIQYF. For the CDR3, the DNA is TGCGCCAGCAGTGAGAACGGAGGCATTCAGTACTTC. The genes are TRBV10-1 and TRBJ2-4; D might be TRBD2 (5 bases). Germline CDR1 and CDR2: WNHNN and SYGVQD (reference sequence). The CDR3 is 12 amino acids. V dropped 2 bases and J dropped 9 bases, with 8 bases sitting between them.

The chain is built from TRBV13 and TRBJ1-2; D not resolved. Trimming cost V 1 base and J 2 bases, with 8 bases left between them. This CDR3 is 14 amino acids long. Germline V gene lookup returns CDR1 PRHDT and CDR2 FYEKMQ (reference sequence). CDR3 DNA sequence: TGTGCCAGCAGCTTAGTACCACAAAACTATGGCTACACCTTC. It translates to CASSLVPQNYGYTF.

This rearrangement joins TRBV4-1 to TRBJ2-7; 9 bases map to TRBD2. With V trimmed by 1 base and J by 4 bases, 5 bases remained unmatched. Germline CDR1 is MGHRA and CDR2 is YSYEKL. The CDR3 has 15 residues. The DNA of the CDR3 is TGCGCCAGCAGCCAAGGGGCTAGCGGGGTTTACGAGCAGTACTTC. This sequence encodes CASSQGASGVYEQYF.

The chain has TRBV7-9 and TRBJ2-5; possibly TRBD1 for D (5 bases). Germline lookup yields CDR1 SEHNR and CDR2 FQNEAQ (reference sequence). The V and J ends lost 4 bases and 2 bases respectively, with 14 bases between them. The CDR3 totals 15 residues. The CDR3 bases are TGTGCCAGCAGCTATGGGCGACAGACGCAAGAGACCCAGTACTTC. This encodes CASSYGRQTQETQYF.

This chain links TRBV27 with TRBJ1-1; D gene uncertain. The CDR3 is 13 amino acids. Germline V gene data show CDR1 as MNHEY and CDR2 as SMNVEV (reference sequence). V dropped 6 bases and J dropped 7 bases, with 15 bases sitting between them. The CDR3 here is CASSPRVGFEAFF. The CDR3 bases are TGTGCCAGCAGCCCCCGGGTCGGGTTTGAAGCTTTCTTT.

V usage is TRBV3-1 (or the pseudogene TRBV3-2) and J usage is TRBJ2-5, with 8 bases that match TRBD1. Germline loops: CDR1 LGHDT, CDR2 YNNKEL (reference sequence). The junction had 16 bases not matched to a gene; V was cut back by 0 bases and J by 4 bases. This CDR3 comprises 19 residues. Written as DNA, the CDR3 is TGTGCCAGCAGCCAAGACAGGGGGCCCGTAGGGGGACGGCGAGAGACCCAGTACTTC. Protein: CASSQDRGPVGGRRETQYF.

The chain has TRBV11-2 and TRBJ1-2; D not resolved. Germline loops: CDR1 SGHAT, CDR2 FQNNGV. The length of the CDR3 is 15 residues. Trimming removed 7 bases from V and 2 bases from J, with 17 bases in between. The CDR3 DNA reads as TGTGCCAGCACCAAAACCCCTGACAACAACTATGGCTACACCTTC. Protein sequence: CASTKTPDNNYGYTF.

V usage is TRBV19 and J usage is TRBJ2-7; possibly TRBD1 for D (6 bases). The V end was cut by 4 bases, the J end by 2 bases, with 9 bases between. This CDR3 has 13 amino acids. Germline V gene lookup returns CDR1 LNHDA and CDR2 SQIVND (reference sequence). CDR3 DNA: TGTGCCAGTAGTAGGGGGCTCACCTACGAGCAGTACTTC. It is translated as CASSRGLTYEQYF.

This chain joins TRBV3-1 (or the pseudogene TRBV3-2) and TRBJ2-5, with D possibly called TRBD1 or TRBD2 (5 bases each). V gave up 6 bases and J gave up 2 bases, with 19 bases separating them. This CDR3 is 16 amino acids long. The germline V gene encodes CDR1 LGHDT and CDR2 YNNKEL (reference sequence). CDR3 sequence reads: CASSPTIGTSQETQYF. In nucleotides, the CDR3 is TGTGCCAGCAGTCCTACAATCGGGACCAGTCAAGAGACCCAGTACTTC.

This clone was recorded once. This chain uses TRBV28 with TRBJ2-3; D possibly corresponds to TRBD2 (6 bases). CDR1 is MDHEN and CDR2 is SYDVKM in the germline V gene. V lost 7 bases to trimming and J lost 2 bases, with 16 bases between them. The CDR3 consists of 15 residues. CDR3 DNA: TGTGCCAGCACCCTATTCGGAGGGGCCACAGATACGCAGTATTTT. Protein: CASTLFGGATDTQYF.

Only one count was recorded for this clone. V usage is TRBV10-1 and J usage is TRBJ1-1; tentatively, D is TRBD1 (5 bases). Trimming stripped 2 bases from V and 7 bases from J, with 11 bases between. The CDR3 covers 13 residues. Germline lookup yields CDR1 WNHNN and CDR2 SYGVQD (reference sequence). DNA of the CDR3: TGCGCCAGCAGTGAGCGGCAGGGTGGTGAAGCTTTCTTT. Amino acids: CASSERQGGEAFF.

This chain connects TRBV27 to TRBJ2-7; TRBD2 might be the D (6 bases). Germline V gene sequence: CDR1 MNHEY, CDR2 SMNVEV (reference sequence). This CDR3 contains 14 residues. The V end lost 3 bases, the J end lost 5 bases, and 14 bases lay between the germline ends. The CDR3 DNA sequence: TGTGCCAGCAGTTTGGAGGGGTACCTCGACGAGCAGTACTTC. This gives the protein CASSLEGYLDEQYF.

The V gene is TRBV5-6, the J gene TRBJ1-1; D is perhaps TRBD1 (5 bases). The V and J ends lost 0 bases and 4 bases respectively, with 13 bases between them. Germline assignment: CDR1 SGHDT and CDR2 YYEEEE. The CDR3 contains 15 residues. The CDR3 loop is CASSLVGAQGTEAFF. In DNA, the CDR3 is TGTGCCAGCAGCTTGGTTGGGGCCCAAGGCACTGAAGCTTTCTTT.

The chain employs TRBV6-6 and TRBJ1-5, with D perhaps TRBD1 (5 bases). The CDR3 spans 14 residues. Germline CDR1 and CDR2: MNHNY and SVGAGI (reference sequence). Trimming removed 5 bases from V and 1 base from J, with 9 bases in between. This chain's CDR3 is CASSGGRSNQPQHF. CDR3 nucleotide sequence: TGTGCCAGCAGTGGGGGACGGAGCAATCAGCCCCAGCATTTT.

The chain uses TRBV6-5 and TRBJ1-1; D is undetermined. The CDR3 covers 13 residues. Germline CDR1 is MNHEY and CDR2 is SVGAGI. The V and J ends lost 6 bases and 1 base respectively, with 9 bases between them. DNA for the CDR3: TGTGCCAGCAGATCGGACCCGAACACTGAAGCTTTCTTT. As protein: CASRSDPNTEAFF.

This sequence joins TRBV6-5 and TRBJ1-1, with D hard to call. Per germline, CDR1 MNHEY and CDR2 SVGAGI. The CDR3 runs 14 residues. V shed 2 bases and J shed 1 base, with 8 bases lying between them. Here the CDR3 DNA reads TGTGCCAGCAGTTACGTCGGGAGGAACACTGAAGCTTTCTTT. Encoded protein: CASSYVGRNTEAFF.

The CDR3 DNA reads TGTGCCATCAGTGGTGAAACAGGGGGCCTTCAGCCCCAGCATTTT. Translated, it gives CAISGETGGLQPQHF. This chain uses TRBV10-3 with TRBJ1-5; 9 bases match TRBD1. The CDR3 loop spans 15 amino acids. Unmatched junction bases numbered 7, after V lost 4 bases and J lost 6 bases. Germline CDR1 ENHRY, CDR2 SYGVKD.

This chain links TRBV19 with TRBJ2-1, with 8 bases fitting TRBD2. V was pared by 3 bases and J by 4 bases, with 8 bases of the junction left unmatched. This CDR3 is built from 16 residues. From germline, CDR1 is LNHDA and CDR2 SQIVND (reference sequence). The CDR3 is CASSILTGGRYNEQFF. The CDR3, as DNA: TGTGCCAGTAGTATTTTAACGGGAGGGCGGTACAATGAGCAGTTCTTC.

The chain combines TRBV28 with TRBJ1-4; 11 bases map to TRBD1. This CDR3 is built from 14 residues. From germline, CDR1 is MDHEN and CDR2 SYDVKM. Germline trimming cut 7 bases from V and 7 bases from J; bases unmatched to any gene: 5. The DNA of the CDR3 is TGTGCCAGCACCCGGACAGGGGGCAGTGAAAAACTGTTTTTT. It specifies CASTRTGGSEKLFF.

The V and J genes are TRBV6-1 and TRBJ1-2, with D possibly TRBD1 on 5 matching bases. The CDR3 contains 13 residues. Trimming took off 3 bases at V and 2 bases at J, with 7 bases between the two ends. The V gene's germline CDR1 is MNHNS and CDR2 SASEGT. The CDR3 region has the DNA TGTGCCAGCAGTGAGCAGGGCAACTATGGCTACACCTTC. It yields the protein CASSEQGNYGYTF.

For this clone: The sample contains more than one DNA sequence encoding this CDR3. The CDR3 reads CASSLGGYEQYF. The CDR3 region has the DNA TGTGCCAGCAGTTTAGGGGGCTACGAGCAGTACTTC. The genes are TRBV27 and TRBJ2-7; D may match TRBD1 or TRBD2 (5 bases each). Germline CDR1 is MNHEY and CDR2 is SMNVEV (reference sequence). The CDR3 loop spans 12 amino acids. V was clipped by 2 bases and J by 3 bases, with 5 bases between them.

The chain has TRBV12-3 or TRBV12-4 and TRBJ1-2; a possible D gene is TRBD1 (5 bases). The CDR3 runs 13 residues. Trimming shortened V by 6 bases and J by 4 bases, and 12 bases separated the two germline ends. For the CDR3, the DNA is TGTGCCAGCAGGTCCACAGGCCCCTATGGCTACACCTTC. Translation gives CASRSTGPYGYTF.

The CDR3 loop is CASSFGTGADTQYF. The CDR3 DNA sequence: TGTGCCAGCAGCTTCGGGACTGGAGCAGATACGCAGTATTTT. The rearrangement links TRBV5-6 to TRBJ2-3, with D maybe TRBD2 (6 bases). The CDR3 sequence is 14 residues long. The ends were cut back, 2 bases at V and 4 bases at J, with 11 bases in the middle. Germline-derived CDR1 and CDR2 are SGHDT and YYEEEE. The variable domain in full, completed from reference TRBV5-6 and TRBJ2-3, reads DAGVTQSPTHLIKTRGQQVTLRCSPKSGHDTVSWYQQALGQGPQFIFQYYEEEERQRGNFPDRFSGHQFPNYSSELNVNALLLGDSALYLCASSFGTGADTQYFGPGTRLTVL.